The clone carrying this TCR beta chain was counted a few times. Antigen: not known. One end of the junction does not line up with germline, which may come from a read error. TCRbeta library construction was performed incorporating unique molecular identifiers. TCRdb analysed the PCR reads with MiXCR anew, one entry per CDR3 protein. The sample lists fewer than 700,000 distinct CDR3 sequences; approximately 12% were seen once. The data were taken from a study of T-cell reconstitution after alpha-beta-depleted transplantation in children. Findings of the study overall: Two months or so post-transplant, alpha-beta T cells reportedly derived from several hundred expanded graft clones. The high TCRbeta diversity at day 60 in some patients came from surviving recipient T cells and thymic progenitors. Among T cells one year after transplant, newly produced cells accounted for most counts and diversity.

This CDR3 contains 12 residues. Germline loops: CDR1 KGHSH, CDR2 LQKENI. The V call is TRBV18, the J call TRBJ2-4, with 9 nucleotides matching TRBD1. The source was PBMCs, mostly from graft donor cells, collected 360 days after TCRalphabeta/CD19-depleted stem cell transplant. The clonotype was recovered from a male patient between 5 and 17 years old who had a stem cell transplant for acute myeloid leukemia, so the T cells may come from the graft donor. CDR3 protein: CASSPSGQGRDF. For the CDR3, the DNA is TGTGCCAGCTCACCTTCTGGACAGGGGCGGGACTTC. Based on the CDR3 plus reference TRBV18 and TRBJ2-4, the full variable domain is NAGVMQNPRHLVRRRGQEARLRCSPMKGHSHVYWYRQLPEEGLKFMVYLQKENIIDESGMPKERFSAEFPKEGPSILRIQQVVRGDSAAYFCASSPSGQGRDFGAGTRLSVL.